The following is a TCR beta chain sequence with its context. The data stem from a study of early T cells in non-severe SARS-CoV-2 infection. TCRdb used MiXCR to reprocess the 5' RACE reads, holding one entry per CDR3 protein. The sample holds 50,000 to 60,000 distinct CDR3 sequences, 10% seen once. The trim removed 5 bases at V and 4 bases at J, leaving 9 bases unmatched. The CDR3 extends over 14 amino acids. Germline-derived CDR1 and CDR2 are SGHRS and YFSETQ. This chain connects TRBV5-1 to TRBJ2-7; 7 bases map to TRBD1. This clonotype was obtained from an adult who was a healthcare worker with PCR-confirmed SARS-CoV-2 infection or an uninfected control (not recorded which). What was sequenced was whole blood. As DNA, the CDR3 is TGCGCCAGCAGACGATCCGGGACAGAGTACGAGCAGTACTTC. Translating gives CASRRSGTEYEQYF.